Sequencing of this TCR beta chain was carried out in a study of vaccination and CD4 T cells after COVID-19. Cultured CD4+ T cell DNA was sequenced using the Oncomine TCR Beta short-read assay. Using its own MiXCR run on the PCR reads, TCRdb lists one record per CDR3 protein. The sample has under 20,000 distinct CDR3 sequences, less than 65% seen once. Documented treatment: roughly 10-day PBMC culture with coronavirus spike peptide pools or control peptides (ViraFEST assay). About this clonotype itself: What it binds is unknown.

The germline V gene has CDR1 SEHNR and CDR2 FQNEAQ (reference sequence). Between the trimmed V and J ends, which lost 5 bases and 1 base, there was a span of 10 bases. This CDR3 contains 14 residues. The TCR sequence derives from a human donor who had recovered from COVID-19. The specimen was CD4+ T cells from blood, cultured in vitro. J is TRBJ2-3 and V is TRBV7-9, with D maybe TRBD1 (7 bases). CDR3 in DNA: TGTGCCAGCAGCGGCAGGGGGGGCACAGATACGCAGTATTTT. It translates to CASSGRGGTDTQYF. Together with reference TRBV7-9 and TRBJ2-3, the CDR3 gives the full variable domain: DTGVSQNPRHKITKRGQNVTFRCDPISEHNRLYWYRQTLGQGPEFLTYFQNEAQLEKSRLLSDRFSAERPKGSFSTLEIQRTEQGDSAMYLCASSGRGGTDTQYFGPGTRLTVL.